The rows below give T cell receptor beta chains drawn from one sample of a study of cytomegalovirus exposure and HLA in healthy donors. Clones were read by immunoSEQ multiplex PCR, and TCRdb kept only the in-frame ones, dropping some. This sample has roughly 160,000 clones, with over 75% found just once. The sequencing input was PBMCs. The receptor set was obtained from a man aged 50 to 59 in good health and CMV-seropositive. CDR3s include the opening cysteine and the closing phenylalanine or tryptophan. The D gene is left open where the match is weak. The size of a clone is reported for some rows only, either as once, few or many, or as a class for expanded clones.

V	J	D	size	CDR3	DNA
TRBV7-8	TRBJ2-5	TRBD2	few	CASSLLAGGTAEYF	TGTGCCAGCAGCCTTCTAGCGGGGGGTACCGCTGAGTACTTC
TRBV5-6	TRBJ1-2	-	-	CASSLGSTEGGYTF	TGTGCCAGCAGCTTGGGCTCCACAGAGGGAGGCTACACCTTC
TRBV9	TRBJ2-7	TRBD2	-	CASSVAGGALYEQYF	TGTGCCAGCAGCGTAGCGGGAGGGGCTCTCTACGAGCAGTACTTC
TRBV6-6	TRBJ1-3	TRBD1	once	CASSGGQGYHTIYF	TGTGCCAGCAGCGGCGGACAGGGTTATCACACCATATATTTT
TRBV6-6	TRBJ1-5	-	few	CASILGDTNQPQHF	TGTGCCAGCATCCTAGGGGACACGAATCAGCCCCAGCATTTT
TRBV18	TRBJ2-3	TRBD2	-	CASSGGDPTDTQYF	TGTGCCAGCTCAGGGGGGGACCCCACAGATACGCAGTATTTT
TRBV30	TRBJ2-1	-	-	CAWSETAGLHEQFF	TGTGCCTGGTCGGAAACCGCGGGGCTGCATGAGCAGTTCTTC
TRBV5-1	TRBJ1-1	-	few	CASSLVGGADTEAFF	TGCGCCAGCAGCTTGGTAGGCGGCGCGGACACTGAAGCTTTCTTT
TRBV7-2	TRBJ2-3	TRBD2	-	CASSPRSSGGSTDTQYF	TGTGCCAGCAGCCCTCGGTCTAGCGGGGGGAGCACAGATACGCAGTATTTT
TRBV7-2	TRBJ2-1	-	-	CASSIRHQQFF	TGTGCCAGCAGCATCAGACATCAGCAGTTCTTC
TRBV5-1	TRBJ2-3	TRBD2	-	CASSSRPSGEYTQYF	TGCGCCAGCAGCTCAAGGCCCAGCGGGGAGTATACGCAGTATTTT
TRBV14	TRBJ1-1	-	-	CASSRQMNTEAFF	TGTGCCAGCAGCCGACAGATGAACACTGAAGCTTTCTTT
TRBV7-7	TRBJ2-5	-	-	CASSLQTAQETQYF	TGTGCCAGCAGCTTACAGACAGCTCAAGAGACCCAGTACTTC
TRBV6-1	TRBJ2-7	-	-	CAGGSYEQYF	TGTGCCGGAGGGAGCTACGAGCAGTACTTC
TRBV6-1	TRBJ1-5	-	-	CASRRGGNDQPQHF	TGTGCCAGTCGGCGAGGAGGGAACGACCAGCCCCAGCATTTT